These 11 T cell receptor beta chains share one sample of origin, sequenced in a study of blood T cells in healthy people across ages. A second PCR, run for about 6 to 12 cycles, used a sample-barcoded 5' primer plus a J-beta primer mix. TCRdb ran MiXCR on the 5' RACE reads and lists one entry per CDR3 protein. Here the sample spans about 1,500,000 distinct CDR3 sequences, 28% being singletons. Sequencing was carried out using blood. The receptors were sampled from a woman in her 30s in good health.

V and J are TRBV24-1 and TRBJ2-7; TRBD1 agrees at 11 bases. Losses at the gene ends were 9 bases for V and 6 bases for J; bases not matched to a gene: 6. Germline CDR1 reads KGHDR; CDR2 reads SFDVKD. CDR3 length: 13 amino acids. For the CDR3, the DNA is TGTGCCACCGCGGACAGGGGGCCTTGCGAGCAGTACTTC. Its translation is CATADRGPCEQYF.

This clonotype was found a few times. V gene TRBV10-2 combines with J gene TRBJ2-5, with 9 bases identical to TRBD1. The V gene end was trimmed by 3 bases and the J gene end by 4 bases; junction bases not matched to a gene: 9. The CDR3 is 16 residues long. CDR1 and CDR2 from the germline V gene are WSHSY and SAAADI. The CDR3 region has the DNA TGCGCCAGCAGTGACTCGGACAGGGGAGCCCGAGAGACCCAGTACTTC. As protein: CASSDSDRGARETQYF.

The V call is TRBV20-1, the J call TRBJ1-5; TRBD1 might be the D (5 bases). CDR1 is DFQATT, CDR2 SNEGSKA, per germline (reference sequence). V lost 3 bases and J lost 8, with 14 bases in between. This CDR3 contains 13 residues. CDR3 DNA: TGCAGTGCTAGGGGCGTCCAGGGAAAGCCCCAGCATTTT. Translation gives CSARGVQGKPQHF.

This chain joins TRBV9 and TRBJ2-1, with 8 bases matching TRBD2. This CDR3 is built from 17 residues. Trimming at V came to 3 bases and at J to 13 bases, leaving 21 bases not matched to a gene. The V gene's germline CDR1 is SGDLS and CDR2 YYNGEE. CDR3 sequence reads: CASSARGREAFGETQFF. CDR3 sequence (DNA): TGTGCCAGCAGCGCCCGGGGGCGGGAGGCCTTTGGGGAGACCCAGTTCTTC. Together with reference TRBV9 and TRBJ2-1, the CDR3 gives the full variable domain: DSGVTQTPKHLITATGQRVTLRCSPRSGDLSVYWYQQSLDQGLQFLIQYYNGEERAKGNILERFSAQQFPDLHSELNLSSLELGDSALYFCASSARGREAFGETQFFGPGTRLTVL.

This clonotype was counted many times. V and J are TRBV20-1 and TRBJ2-7; tentative D call: TRBD1 (6 bases). V was shortened by 4 bases and J by 0 bases, with 13 bases between the two germline ends. The CDR3 spans 14 residues. Germline CDR1 and CDR2: DFQATT and SNEGSKA (reference sequence). CDR3 sequence: CSAIGQISSYEQYF. In DNA, the CDR3 is TGCAGTGCTATAGGACAGATTAGCTCCTACGAGCAGTACTTC.

This clonotype was found a few times. The V call is TRBV7-2, the J call TRBJ2-5; 7 bases agree with TRBD2. CDR1 SGHTA and CDR2 FQGNSA come from the germline V gene. V lost 6 bases and J lost 3; bases outside the gene matches: 7. CDR3 length: 14 residues. The CDR3, as DNA: TGTGCCAGCAGACCTGAGCGGGGCGAAGAGACCCAGTACTTC. Translated: CASRPERGEETQYF.

The count of this clonotype is one. A much more abundant neighbour one base away suggests this may be a read error. This chain links TRBV4-1 with TRBJ2-1; a possible D gene is TRBD1 (6 bases). V shed 4 bases and J shed 14 bases, with 27 bases lying between them. This CDR3 is 16 amino acids long. The germline gives CDR1 MGHRA, CDR2 YSYEKL. The CDR3 region has the DNA TGCGCCAGCAGCCTAGACTCCAGGGGTTTGTATGGCAGGGAGTTCTTC. The encoded protein is CASSLDSRGLYGREFF.

This clonotype was detected once. V is TRBV30 and J is TRBJ1-2; D remains ambiguous. V was shortened by 2 bases and J by 1 base, with 11 bases between the two germline ends. The CDR3 spans 14 residues. Germline CDR1 GTSNPN, CDR2 SVGIG (reference sequence). For the CDR3, the DNA is TGTGCCTGGAGTCTAGGGTGGGTTAACTATGGCTACACCTTC. Protein product: CAWSLGWVNYGYTF.

The J gene is TRBJ2-7, the V gene TRBV12-3 or TRBV12-4, with TRBD2 identical over 7 bases. The length of the CDR3 is 14 residues. V was clipped by 1 base and J by 6 bases; unmatched bases: 6. The CDR3 sequence: CASSLGRLASEQYF. In nucleotides, the CDR3 is TGTGCCAGCAGTTTAGGAAGACTAGCATCCGAGCAGTACTTC.

This clonotype has more than one count but fewer than ten. This rearrangement joins TRBV30 to TRBJ1-2; the D gene is possibly TRBD1 (6 bases). The CDR3 runs 13 residues. Trimming took off 5 bases at V and 4 bases at J, with 14 bases between the two ends. Germline loops: CDR1 GTSNPN, CDR2 SVGIG (reference sequence). The CDR3 region has the DNA TGTGCCTGGGACGGGGGCCAGCGCTATGGCTACACCTTC. It encodes CAWDGGQRYGYTF.

Of note for this clonotype: This may be a read error: a much more frequent sequence differs by one nucleotide. The chain couples TRBV15 to TRBJ2-4; D possibly corresponds to TRBD1 (6 bases). V was clipped by 0 bases and J by 13 bases, with 19 bases between them. The germline V gene encodes CDR1 LNHNV and CDR2 YYDKDF (reference sequence). The CDR3 has 15 residues. The CDR3 loop reads CATSRDPDRLSKQYF. The CDR3 region has the DNA TGTGCCACCAGCAGAGATCCGGACAGACTATCCAAGCAGTACTTC.